The 11 T cell receptor beta chains in this list originate from one sample, sequenced in a study of CXCR3-negative and CXCR3-positive naive CD8 T cells. The TRB libraries of cDNA were built by UMI-labeled 5' RACE. For each CDR3 protein, TCRdb gives one entry from its re-call of the 5' RACE reads, without DNA. The sample includes about 90,000 distinct CDR3 sequences. For these receptors, no antigen is known. Study results and caveats: Researchers report that CXCR3-positive naive cells carry more hydrophobic TRB CDR3s than CXCR3-negative naive cells.

Sequencing input: naive CXCR3+ CD8+ T cells from blood. Subset of the sample: CD45RO-CCR7+CD27+CD95- naive CD8+ T cells expressing CXCR3 (TNR3+). The receptors shown here come from a human donor in good health. Some clones in this sample may be carry-over from other donors' samples.

This rearrangement joins TRBV2 to TRBJ2-7; without DNA, the TCRdb call of TRBD1 cannot be checked. CDR1 is SNHLY, CDR2 FYNNEI, per germline. This CDR3 region has 13 residues. The chain's CDR3 is CASRAGTDYEQYF.

J is TRBJ2-2 and V is TRBV5-1; the D call of TRBD1 rests on TCRdb alone, since no DNA is present to check it. Germline V gene lookup returns CDR1 SGHRS and CDR2 YFSETQ. The CDR3 loop spans 15 amino acids. CDR3 amino acids: CASSLRTGDTGELFF.

CDR3 protein: CATRAIYNQPQHF. The chain carries TRBV6-6 and TRBJ1-5. The CDR3 covers 13 residues. Germline values: CDR1 MNHNY, CDR2 SVGAGI (reference sequence).

The chain links TRBV6-2 or TRBV6-3 to TRBJ1-1; the TRBD1 assignment by TCRdb is unverifiable without DNA. Germline CDR1 MNHEY, CDR2 SVGEGT. The CDR3 length is 16 residues. The CDR3 is CASSYSIHEWGAEAFF.

This rearrangement joins TRBV7-6 to TRBJ1-4; TCRdb's D gene call, TRBD1, goes unchecked for lack of DNA. The CDR3 extends over 16 amino acids. CDR1 and CDR2 from the germline V gene are SGHVS and FNYEAQ. This chain's CDR3 is CASSPAPGPAIAKLFF.

This chain connects TRBV10-2 to TRBJ2-1. Per germline, CDR1 WSHSY and CDR2 SAAADI. The CDR3 consists of 13 residues. The CDR3 loop reads CASSVVRYNEQFF.

The gene calls are TRBV12-3 or TRBV12-4 and TRBJ2-1. There are 14 residues in the CDR3. The CDR3 here is CASTTPSSRDEQFF.

The chain joins TRBV24-1 to TRBJ2-1; the D call from TCRdb, TRBD1, cannot be confirmed without DNA. The CDR3 is 14 amino acids. Germline values: CDR1 KGHDR, CDR2 SFDVKD. The CDR3: CATSGDRLDNEQFF.

The rearrangement links TRBV6-5 to TRBJ1-1. This CDR3 has 12 residues. The germline V gene encodes CDR1 MNHEY and CDR2 SVGAGI. CDR3 sequence: CASSVGDTEAFF.

The V gene is TRBV4-1, the J gene TRBJ2-2; TCRdb selects TRBD2, and the lack of DNA leaves this call unchecked. This CDR3 region has 15 residues. CDR1 is MGHRA, CDR2 YSYEKL, per germline. The CDR3 protein is CASSSASGSPRELFF.

The chain joins TRBV5-1 to TRBJ2-1. This CDR3 region has 12 residues. Germline CDR1 is SGHRS and CDR2 is YFSETQ. CDR3 region: CASSLGRESQFF.